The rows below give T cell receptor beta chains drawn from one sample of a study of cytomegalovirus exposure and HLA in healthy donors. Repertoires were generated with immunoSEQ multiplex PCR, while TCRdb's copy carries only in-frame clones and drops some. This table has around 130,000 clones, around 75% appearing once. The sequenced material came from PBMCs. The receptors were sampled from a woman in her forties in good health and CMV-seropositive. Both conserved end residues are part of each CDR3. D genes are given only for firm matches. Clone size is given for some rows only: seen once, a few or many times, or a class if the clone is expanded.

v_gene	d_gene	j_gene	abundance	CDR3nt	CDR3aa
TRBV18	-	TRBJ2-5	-	TGTGCCAGCTCATCCGGGGAGACCCAGTACTTC	CASSSGETQYF
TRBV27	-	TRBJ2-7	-	TGTGCCAGCAGTTACGACCGTTTTTCGGGAGAGAAACCCTACGAGCAGTACTTC	CASSYDRFSGEKPYEQYF
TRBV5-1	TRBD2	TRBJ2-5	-	TGCGCCAGCAGCATACAGAGCGGGGGACAAGAGACCCAGTACTTC	CASSIQSGGQETQYF
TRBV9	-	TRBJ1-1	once	TGTGCCAGCAGCGTGGGCCGTATGAACACTGAAGCTTTCTTT	CASSVGRMNTEAFF
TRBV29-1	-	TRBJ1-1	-	TGCAGCGTTGGATTAGTTGTTGCGCGAAACACTGAAGCTTTCTTT	CSVGLVVARNTEAFF
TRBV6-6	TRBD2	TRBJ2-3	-	TGTGCCACACGGACTAGCCCCGGGGCAGATACGCAGTATTTT	CATRTSPGADTQYF
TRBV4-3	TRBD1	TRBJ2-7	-	TGCGCCAGCAGCCGGGACAGGGGAACCTACGAGCAGTACTTC	CASSRDRGTYEQYF
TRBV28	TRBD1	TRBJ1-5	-	TGTGCCAGCAGTTCGGGACAGGGAGATCAGCCCCAGCATTTT	CASSSGQGDQPQHF
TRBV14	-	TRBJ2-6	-	TGTGCCAGCAGCCAAGGAGGGGCAGGGGTCGGCTCTGGGGCCAACGTCCTGACTTTC	CASSQGGAGVGSGANVLTF
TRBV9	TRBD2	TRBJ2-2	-	TGTGCCAGCAGCGTAGGTGCGGGAGTCACCGGGGAGCTGTTTTTT	CASSVGAGVTGELFF
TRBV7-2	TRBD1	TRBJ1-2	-	TGTGCCAGCAGCTTAATGGCCTCACAGGGGCGCTATGGCTACACCTTC	CASSLMASQGRYGYTF
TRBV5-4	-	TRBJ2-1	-	TGTGCCAGCAGCTTGTTTGGTTCAGGGCTCATCAATGAGCAGTTCTTC	CASSLFGSGLINEQFF
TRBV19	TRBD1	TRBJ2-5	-	TGTGCCAGTATAGGGGCGGGGACAGGGGGAGAGACCCAGTACTTC	CASIGAGTGGETQYF
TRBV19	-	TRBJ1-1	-	TGTGCCAGTACCCTCACGGGGGGGGCCCGGACTGAAGCTTTCTTT	CASTLTGGARTEAFF
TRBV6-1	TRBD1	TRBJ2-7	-	TGTGCCAGCAGTGAGGGCAGGGGGACGCTCCACGAGCAGTACTTC	CASSEGRGTLHEQYF
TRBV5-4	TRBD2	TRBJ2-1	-	TGTGCCAGCAGCTCCTTGACTAGCGGGAGTGGTGAGCAGTTCTTC	CASSSLTSGSGEQFF
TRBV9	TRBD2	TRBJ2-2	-	TGTGCCAGCAGCGTATCTCTAGCGGGGCCCAGGACCGGGGAGCTGTTTTTT	CASSVSLAGPRTGELFF
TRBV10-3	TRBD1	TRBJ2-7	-	TGTGCCATCAGTGAAAGGGGGCACCGGACAGGGGCCTACGAGCAGTACTTC	CAISERGHRTGAYEQYF
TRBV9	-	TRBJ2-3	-	TGTGCCAGCAGCGCCGAGTCAGATACGCAGTATTTT	CASSAESDTQYF
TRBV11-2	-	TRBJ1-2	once	TGTGCCAGCAGCCCAACAGGGATCTATGGCTACACCTTC	CASSPTGIYGYTF
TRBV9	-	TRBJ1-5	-	TGTGCAAGGACGGGGGATCAGCCCCAGCATTTT	CARTGDQPQHF
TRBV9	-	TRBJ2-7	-	TGTGCCAGCAGTAGGGACAACTACGAGCAGTACTTC	CASSRDNYEQYF
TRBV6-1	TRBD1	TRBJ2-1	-	TGTGCCAGCCACCCGGGACAGGGGAGTGATGAGCAGTTCTTC	CASHPGQGSDEQFF
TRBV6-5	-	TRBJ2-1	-	TGTGCCAGCAGTCAGCGGATCTCCTACAATGAGCAGTTCTTC	CASSQRISYNEQFF
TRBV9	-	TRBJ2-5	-	TGTGCCAGCAGCCGTTCGCGGGTCCTACAAGAGACCCAGTACTTC	CASSRSRVLQETQYF
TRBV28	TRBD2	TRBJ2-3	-	TGTGCCAGCAGTATTGGGACTAGCGGGAGGGCCCGAAATACGCAGTATTTT	CASSIGTSGRARNTQYF
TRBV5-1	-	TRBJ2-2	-	TGCGCCAGCAGCCTAGGACAGAAGCCCGGGGAGCTGTTTTTT	CASSLGQKPGELFF
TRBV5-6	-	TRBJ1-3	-	TGTGCCAGCAGCTCACTTTCCGGAAACACCATATATTTT	CASSSLSGNTIYF
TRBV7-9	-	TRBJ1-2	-	TGTGCCAGCAGCTTAGTTTCCAGCGTCTATGGCTACACCTTC	CASSLVSSVYGYTF
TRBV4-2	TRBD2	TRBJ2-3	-	TGTGCCAGCAGGGGACTAGCGGGGGGCACAGATACGCAGTATTTT	CASRGLAGGTDTQYF
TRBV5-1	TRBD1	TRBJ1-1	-	TGCGCCAGCAGCTTGGGGGACAGGGGGCGCGGGCCCTCTGAAGCTTTCTTT	CASSLGDRGRGPSEAFF
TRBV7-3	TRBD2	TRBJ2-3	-	TGTGCCAGCAGCTTCCCTTTTAGCGGGGGCTCAGATACGCAGTATTTT	CASSFPFSGGSDTQYF
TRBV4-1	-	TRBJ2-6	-	TGCGCCAGCAGCCAAGAGCTCGGTTCATCTGGGGCCAACGTCCTGACTTTC	CASSQELGSSGANVLTF
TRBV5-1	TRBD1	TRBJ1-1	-	TGCGCCAGCAGCTTGGACAGGGGGGACACTGAAGCTTTCTTT	CASSLDRGDTEAFF
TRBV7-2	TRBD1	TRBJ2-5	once	TGTGCCAGTACCGGACAGGGGGCGGGGGAGACCCAGTACTTC	CASTGQGAGETQYF
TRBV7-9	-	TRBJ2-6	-	TGTGCCAGCAGCTTTTGGAGGGTTCGGCTGACTGGGGCCAACGTCCTGACTTTC	CASSFWRVRLTGANVLTF
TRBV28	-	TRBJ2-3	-	TGTGCCAGCAGATCGGTACATACGCAGTATTTT	CASRSVHTQYF
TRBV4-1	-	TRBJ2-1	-	TGCGCCAGCAGCCAAGAGGACGTTCGCGGCGGGAATGAGCAGTTCTTC	CASSQEDVRGGNEQFF
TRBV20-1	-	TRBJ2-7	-	TGCAGTGCAACCGGGGACTACGAGCAGTACTTC	CSATGDYEQYF
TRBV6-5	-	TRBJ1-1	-	TGTGCCAGCAGTACCTGGGGGGACACTGAAGCTTTCTTT	CASSTWGDTEAFF
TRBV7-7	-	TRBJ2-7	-	TGTGCTAGCAGCTTAGCGCCGGGGGAGTCCTACGAGCAGTACTTC	CASSLAPGESYEQYF
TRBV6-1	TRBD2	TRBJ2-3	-	TGTGCCAGCAGTACCGGGACTAGCGGTCAGGATACGCAGTATTTT	CASSTGTSGQDTQYF
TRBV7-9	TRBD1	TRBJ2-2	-	TGTGCCAGCAGCTCCCAGGACAGGGGGACCGCCGGGGAGCTGTTTTTT	CASSSQDRGTAGELFF
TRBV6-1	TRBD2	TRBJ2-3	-	TGTGCCAGCAGTCCACTAGCGGGGGGCACAGATACGCAGTATTTT	CASSPLAGGTDTQYF
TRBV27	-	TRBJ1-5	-	TGTGCCAGCAGTTTATTGCCCGGGGTTGATTACAATCAGCCCCAGCATTTT	CASSLLPGVDYNQPQHF
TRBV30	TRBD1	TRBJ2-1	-	TGTGCCACGCGGCAGGGACAGGGATACAATGAGCAGTTCTTC	CATRQGQGYNEQFF
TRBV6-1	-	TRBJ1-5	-	TGTGCCAGCAGTGAACATGAGAGGCAGCCCCAGCATTTT	CASSEHERQPQHF
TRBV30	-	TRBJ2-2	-	TGTGCCTGGACCCAGGACAGCACGAACACCGGGGAGCTGTTTTTT	CAWTQDSTNTGELFF
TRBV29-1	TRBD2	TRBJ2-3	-	TGCAGCGTTGCACGGCTAGCGGGGGTTAGCACAGATACGCAGTATTTT	CSVARLAGVSTDTQYF
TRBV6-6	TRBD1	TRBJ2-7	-	TGTGCCAGCAGTTACACACGACAGGGGTACTACGAGCAGTACTTC	CASSYTRQGYYEQYF
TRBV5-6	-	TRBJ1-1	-	TGTGCCAGCAGCTTCACTCCGCGGGGAATGAACACTGAAGCTTTCTTT	CASSFTPRGMNTEAFF
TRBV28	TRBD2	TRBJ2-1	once	TGTGCCAGCAGACTACTAGCGGGTGGACCCCGTTACAATGAGCAGTTCTTC	CASRLLAGGPRYNEQFF
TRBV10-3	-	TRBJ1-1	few	TGTGCCATCAGGGGGGGAGGGGACACTGAAGCTTTCTTT	CAIRGGGDTEAFF
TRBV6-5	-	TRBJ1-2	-	TGTGCCAGCAGTTCTTCCAGGGACTATGGCTACACCTTC	CASSSSRDYGYTF
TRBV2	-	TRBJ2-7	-	TGTGCCAGCAGTGTCGGACTTGCAAGCTCCTACGAGCAGTACTTC	CASSVGLASSYEQYF
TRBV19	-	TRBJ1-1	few	TGTGCCAGCTCCCGGGGTTTCGATGAAGCTTTCTTT	CASSRGFDEAFF
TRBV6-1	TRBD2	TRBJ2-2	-	TGTGCCGGATATAGCGGGCCATCGTCCACCGGGGAGCTGTTTTTT	CAGYSGPSSTGELFF
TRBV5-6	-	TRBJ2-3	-	TGTGCCAGCAGCTTTCCTACAGATACGCAGTATTTT	CASSFPTDTQYF
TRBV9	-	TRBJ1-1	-	TGTGCCAGCAGCGCCGGACAGACGAACACTGAAGCTTTCTTT	CASSAGQTNTEAFF
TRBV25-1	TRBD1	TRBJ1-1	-	TGTGCCAGCAGTGAATACAGGGGGCTTCCCACTGAAGCTTTCTTT	CASSEYRGLPTEAFF